A single sample gave rise to the 24 T cell receptor beta chains below, sequenced in a study of shared clonotypes between healthy human individuals. Data came from immunoSEQ multiplex PCR; TCRdb stores just in-frame clones and leaves some out. Of approximately 500,000 clones in the sample, approximately 82% were seen once. Material for sequencing was PBMCs. The receptors originated from a woman aged 40 to 49 in good health. Some clones in this sample may be carry-over from other donors' samples.

V usage is TRBV10-1 and J usage is TRBJ2-5; 11 positions match TRBD2. CDR3 size: 14 residues. The ends lost 0 bases at V and 8 bases at J; junction bases unmatched: 2. The germline CDR1 and CDR2 sequences are WNHNN and SYGVQD (reference sequence). CDR3 bases: TGCGCCAGCAGTGAGTCAGGGACTAGCGGTACCCAGTACTTC. This encodes CASSESGTSGTQYF.

The chain carries TRBV27 and TRBJ1-2; no definite D call. The CDR3 is 15 residues long. Germline lookup yields CDR1 MNHEY and CDR2 SMNVEV (reference sequence). V lost 8 bases and J 4 bases, leaving 20 bases between the germline ends. In nucleotides, the CDR3 is TGTGCCAGCCCAGCCCATTGCACGGGGAGCTATGGCTACACCTTC. Amino acid sequence: CASPAHCTGSYGYTF.

At least ten counts were recorded for this clone. The rearrangement joins TRBV7-2 to TRBJ1-2, with D uncertain. Per the germline V gene, CDR1 is SGHTA and CDR2 is FQGNSA. The V end was cut by 2 bases, the J end by 7 bases, with 20 bases between. The length of the CDR3 is 16 residues. The CDR3 coding sequence is TGTGCCAGCAGCTTAACTCCCCCGGCAGCTCCCGGTGGCTACACCTTC. Amino acid sequence: CASSLTPPAAPGGYTF.

This sequence joins TRBV28 and TRBJ2-5; 10 nucleotides agree with TRBD1. Matching the DNA end better, TRBJ2-7 makes the J call doubtful. CDR1 and CDR2 (germline): MDHEN, SYDVKM. This CDR3 is 16 amino acids long. CDR3 nucleotide sequence: TGTGCCAGCAGCCCCCCCCCGACAGGGGGCATCTACGAGCAGTACTTC. Translation gives CASSPPPTGGIYEQYF.

This clone was detected once. The gene calls are TRBV5-5 and TRBJ2-7; 8 nucleotides line up with TRBD1. Trimming removed 0 bases from V and 5 bases from J; junction bases left unmatched: 7. The germline CDR1 and CDR2 sequences are SGHKS and YYEKEE (reference sequence). The CDR3 has 15 amino acids. Written as DNA, the CDR3 is TGTGCCAGCAGCTTGGTTGCGGGACAGGTCCACGAGCAGTACTTC. This codes for CASSLVAGQVHEQYF.

V usage is TRBV30 and J usage is TRBJ2-7; TRBD1 might be the D (6 bases). Germline lookup yields CDR1 GTSNPN and CDR2 SVGIG (reference sequence). Between the trimmed V and J ends, which lost 0 bases and 0 bases, there was a span of 9 bases. The CDR3 loop spans 14 amino acids. CDR3 amino acids: CAWSVQGLSYEQYF. The CDR3 DNA is TGTGCCTGGAGTGTACAGGGCCTCTCCTACGAGCAGTACTTC.

This sequence joins TRBV18 and TRBJ2-7; the D is unclear. The CDR3 contains 14 residues. In germline, CDR1 is KGHSH, CDR2 LQKENI. Trimming left V 2 bases short and J 6 bases short, with 14 bases between. This chain's CDR3 is CASSPEVPPSEQYF. CDR3 DNA: TGTGCCAGCTCACCAGAGGTTCCCCCATCCGAGCAGTACTTC.

This clone was counted a single time. This chain joins TRBV5-6 and TRBJ1-2, with 8 bases matching TRBD1. V dropped 1 base and J dropped 0; count of bases not matched to a gene: 14. This CDR3 region has 19 residues. The V gene's germline CDR1 is SGHDT and CDR2 YYEEEE. The CDR3 nucleotides read TGTGCCAGCAGCTTGACGGAGACAGGGGCCCTCTCATCTAACTATGGCTACACCTTC. It translates to CASSLTETGALSSNYGYTF. The full variable domain, rest sourced from reference TRBV5-6 and TRBJ1-2, is DAGVTQSPTHLIKTRGQQVTLRCSPKSGHDTVSWYQQALGQGPQFIFQYYEEEERQRGNFPDRFSGHQFPNYSSELNVNALLLGDSALYLCASSLTETGALSSNYGYTFGSGTRLTVV.

V usage is TRBV28 and J usage is TRBJ2-7, with 13 bases matching TRBD2. CDR3 length: 14 amino acids. The V segment lost 6 bases and the J segment 6 bases; nucleotides outside the gene matches: 5. Germline V gives CDR1 MDHEN, CDR2 SYDVKM. As DNA, the CDR3 is TGTGCCAGCAGCCCAACTAGCGGGAGGGCCGAGCAGTACTTC. It codes for CASSPTSGRAEQYF.

The genes are TRBV7-2 and TRBJ2-3, with 8 bases matching TRBD2. The CDR3 length is 15 residues. CDR1 is SGHTA, CDR2 FQGNSA, per germline. Trimming took 5 bases from V and 0 from J; bases not matched to a gene: 4. The CDR3 DNA sequence: TGTGCCAGCAGCCTGACTAGCGCAAGCACAGATACGCAGTATTTT. Residues: CASSLTSASTDTQYF.

The chain recombines TRBV30 with TRBJ2-7, with 7 positions matching TRBD1. Trimming at V came to 6 bases and at J to 3 bases, leaving 8 bases not matched to a gene. The CDR3 length is 13 residues. CDR1 GTSNPN and CDR2 SVGIG come from the germline V gene (reference sequence). CDR3 DNA: TGTGCCTGCGAGACAGGGAAATACTACGAGCAGTACTTC. Protein product: CACETGKYYEQYF.

In DNA form, the CDR3 reads TGTGCCTGCACCCTCCCAGGGCGGGAGACCCAGTACTTC. Residues: CACTLPGRETQYF. This chain connects TRBV30 to TRBJ2-5; weak D call: TRBD1 (5 bases). CDR3 length: 13 residues. Germline V lookup: CDR1 GTSNPN, CDR2 SVGIG (reference sequence). Deletions cut 6 bases from V and 5 bases from J, with 16 bases between.

The rearrangement uses TRBV13 and TRBJ2-5, with 9 bases fitting TRBD1. CDR3 length: 15 residues. V dropped 3 bases and J dropped 4; count of bases not matched to a gene: 6. Germline assignment: CDR1 PRHDT and CDR2 FYEKMQ (reference sequence). CDR3 sequence: CASSLTGGRGETQYF. The CDR3 DNA reads TGTGCCAGCAGCTTGACAGGGGGGCGCGGAGAGACCCAGTACTTC.

A single count supports this clone. V is TRBV7-9 and J is TRBJ1-3; D ambiguous. Germline V gene lookup returns CDR1 SEHNR and CDR2 FQNEAQ (reference sequence). This CDR3 region has 14 residues. The V end lost 3 bases, the J end lost 2 bases, and 8 bases lay between the germline ends. The CDR3 nucleotides read TGTGCCAGCAGCTTTAGCGTGGCTGGAAACACCATATATTTT. This codes for CASSFSVAGNTIYF. The entire variable domain, with the rest obtained from reference TRBV7-9 and TRBJ1-3, is as follows: DTGVSQNPRHKITKRGQNVTFRCDPISEHNRLYWYRQTLGQGPEFLTYFQNEAQLEKSRLLSDRFSAERPKGSFSTLEIQRTEQGDSAMYLCASSFSVAGNTIYFGEGSWLTVV.

The V call is TRBV29-1, the J call TRBJ1-4, with D unresolved. V lost 0 bases to trimming and J lost 0 bases, with 5 bases between them. The V gene's germline CDR1 is SQVTM and CDR2 ANQGSEA. The CDR3 is made up of 14 amino acids. CDR3 bases: TGCAGCGTTGAAGACAGAGCAACTAATGAAAAACTGTTTTTT. Translation: CSVEDRATNEKLFF. The variable domain in full, with the rest retrieved from reference TRBV29-1 and TRBJ1-4, is SAVISQKPSRDICQRGTSLTIQCQVDSQVTMMFWYRQQPGQSLTLIATANQGSEATYESGFVIDKFPISRPNLTFSTLTVSNMSPEDSSIYLCSVEDRATNEKLFFGSGTQLSVL.

The V gene is TRBV28, the J gene TRBJ1-5, with 7 bases matching TRBD1. The CDR3 contains 17 residues. J was trimmed by 2 bases and V by 6 bases; bases with no gene match: 13. In germline, CDR1 is MDHEN, CDR2 SYDVKM. Here the CDR3 reads CASSLLLGTGGNQPQHF. The CDR3 DNA sequence: TGTGCCAGCAGCCTATTACTCGGTACAGGGGGCAATCAGCCCCAGCATTTT. Together with reference TRBV28 and TRBJ1-5, the CDR3 gives the full variable domain: DVKVTQSSRYLVKRTGEKVFLECVQDMDHENMFWYRQDPGLGLRLIYFSYDVKMKEKGDIPEGYSVSREKKERFSLILESASTNQTSMYLCASSLLLGTGGNQPQHFGDGTRLSIL.

V is TRBV7-9 and J is TRBJ2-3; TRBD1 or TRBD2 may be the D gene (7 bases each). Germline CDR1 reads SEHNR; CDR2 reads FQNEAQ (reference sequence). CDR3 length equals 17 residues. V was trimmed by 5 bases and J by 4 bases, leaving 22 bases between them. CDR3 coding DNA: TGTGCCAGCAGCCCCCTGACAGGGAGGGCGGAGGCAGATACGCAGTATTTT. Encoded protein: CASSPLTGRAEADTQYF.

The chain recombines TRBV18 with TRBJ2-7; 8 bases line up with TRBD1. The CDR3 runs to 15 residues. Looked up from germline, CDR1 is KGHSH and CDR2 is LQKENI. Trimming cost V 6 bases and J 3 bases; bases outside gene matches: 10. The CDR3 DNA sequence: TGTGCCAGCTCGCGGCCGGGTGACAGGGGCTACGAGCAGTACTTC. Translation gives CASSRPGDRGYEQYF.

The chain combines TRBV6-6 with TRBJ2-1, with a possible D match to TRBD2 (6 bases). Germline CDR1 reads MNHNY; CDR2 reads SVGAGI (reference sequence). This CDR3 has 14 amino acids. V was pared by 5 bases and J by 8 bases, with 16 bases between. The CDR3 DNA follows: TGTGCCAGCAGTGGCTCGGGACTTGGGGATGAGCAGTTCTTC. Protein product: CASSGSGLGDEQFF.

The chain combines TRBV9 with TRBJ2-1; unclear D gene. The CDR3 totals 12 residues. Trimming removed 1 base at V and 10 bases at J, with 9 bases between. Germline CDR1 reads SGDLS; CDR2 reads YYNGEE. For the CDR3, the DNA is TGTGCCAGCAGCGTATCCACCAGGGAGCAGTTCTTC. This encodes CASSVSTREQFF.

This rearrangement joins TRBV2 to TRBJ2-2; 10 nucleotides align to TRBD1. V shed 8 bases, J shed 4 bases, and the junction held 10 bases outside the gene matches. The CDR3 is made up of 16 amino acids. Germline-derived CDR1 and CDR2 are SNHLY and FYNNEI. CDR3 sequence reads: CASWFGQGVFTGELFF. The CDR3 DNA sequence: TGTGCCAGCTGGTTCGGACAGGGGGTTTTCACCGGGGAGCTGTTTTTT.

The V gene is TRBV27, the J gene TRBJ2-2; tentatively, D is TRBD2 (5 bases). Per germline, CDR1 MNHEY and CDR2 SMNVEV (reference sequence). Deletions cut 4 bases from V and 6 bases from J, with 12 bases between. The CDR3 extends over 14 amino acids. CDR3 loop: CASSSELVSGELFF. Written as DNA, the CDR3 is TGTGCCAGCAGTTCAGAACTAGTTTCCGGGGAGCTGTTTTTT.

This sequence joins TRBV7-9 and TRBJ2-1; 7 nucleotides line up with TRBD1. V lost 2 bases and J lost 5; bases outside the gene matches: 12. The germline CDR1 and CDR2 sequences are SEHNR and FQNEAQ (reference sequence). The CDR3 runs to 17 residues. As DNA, the CDR3 is TGTGCCAGCAGCTTATATCGTCGACAGGGCTTTCACAATGAGCAGTTCTTC. Its translation is CASSLYRRQGFHNEQFF.

This sequence joins TRBV21-1 and TRBJ1-4; the table calls TRBD1, which could not be checked here. TRBV21-1 is a known pseudogene. The CDR3 extends over 17 amino acids. The CDR3 is CASSKPDYRDRDEKLFF. The CDR3 bases are TGTGCCAGCAGCAAGCCTGACTACAGGGATAGGGATGAAAAACTGTTTTTT.